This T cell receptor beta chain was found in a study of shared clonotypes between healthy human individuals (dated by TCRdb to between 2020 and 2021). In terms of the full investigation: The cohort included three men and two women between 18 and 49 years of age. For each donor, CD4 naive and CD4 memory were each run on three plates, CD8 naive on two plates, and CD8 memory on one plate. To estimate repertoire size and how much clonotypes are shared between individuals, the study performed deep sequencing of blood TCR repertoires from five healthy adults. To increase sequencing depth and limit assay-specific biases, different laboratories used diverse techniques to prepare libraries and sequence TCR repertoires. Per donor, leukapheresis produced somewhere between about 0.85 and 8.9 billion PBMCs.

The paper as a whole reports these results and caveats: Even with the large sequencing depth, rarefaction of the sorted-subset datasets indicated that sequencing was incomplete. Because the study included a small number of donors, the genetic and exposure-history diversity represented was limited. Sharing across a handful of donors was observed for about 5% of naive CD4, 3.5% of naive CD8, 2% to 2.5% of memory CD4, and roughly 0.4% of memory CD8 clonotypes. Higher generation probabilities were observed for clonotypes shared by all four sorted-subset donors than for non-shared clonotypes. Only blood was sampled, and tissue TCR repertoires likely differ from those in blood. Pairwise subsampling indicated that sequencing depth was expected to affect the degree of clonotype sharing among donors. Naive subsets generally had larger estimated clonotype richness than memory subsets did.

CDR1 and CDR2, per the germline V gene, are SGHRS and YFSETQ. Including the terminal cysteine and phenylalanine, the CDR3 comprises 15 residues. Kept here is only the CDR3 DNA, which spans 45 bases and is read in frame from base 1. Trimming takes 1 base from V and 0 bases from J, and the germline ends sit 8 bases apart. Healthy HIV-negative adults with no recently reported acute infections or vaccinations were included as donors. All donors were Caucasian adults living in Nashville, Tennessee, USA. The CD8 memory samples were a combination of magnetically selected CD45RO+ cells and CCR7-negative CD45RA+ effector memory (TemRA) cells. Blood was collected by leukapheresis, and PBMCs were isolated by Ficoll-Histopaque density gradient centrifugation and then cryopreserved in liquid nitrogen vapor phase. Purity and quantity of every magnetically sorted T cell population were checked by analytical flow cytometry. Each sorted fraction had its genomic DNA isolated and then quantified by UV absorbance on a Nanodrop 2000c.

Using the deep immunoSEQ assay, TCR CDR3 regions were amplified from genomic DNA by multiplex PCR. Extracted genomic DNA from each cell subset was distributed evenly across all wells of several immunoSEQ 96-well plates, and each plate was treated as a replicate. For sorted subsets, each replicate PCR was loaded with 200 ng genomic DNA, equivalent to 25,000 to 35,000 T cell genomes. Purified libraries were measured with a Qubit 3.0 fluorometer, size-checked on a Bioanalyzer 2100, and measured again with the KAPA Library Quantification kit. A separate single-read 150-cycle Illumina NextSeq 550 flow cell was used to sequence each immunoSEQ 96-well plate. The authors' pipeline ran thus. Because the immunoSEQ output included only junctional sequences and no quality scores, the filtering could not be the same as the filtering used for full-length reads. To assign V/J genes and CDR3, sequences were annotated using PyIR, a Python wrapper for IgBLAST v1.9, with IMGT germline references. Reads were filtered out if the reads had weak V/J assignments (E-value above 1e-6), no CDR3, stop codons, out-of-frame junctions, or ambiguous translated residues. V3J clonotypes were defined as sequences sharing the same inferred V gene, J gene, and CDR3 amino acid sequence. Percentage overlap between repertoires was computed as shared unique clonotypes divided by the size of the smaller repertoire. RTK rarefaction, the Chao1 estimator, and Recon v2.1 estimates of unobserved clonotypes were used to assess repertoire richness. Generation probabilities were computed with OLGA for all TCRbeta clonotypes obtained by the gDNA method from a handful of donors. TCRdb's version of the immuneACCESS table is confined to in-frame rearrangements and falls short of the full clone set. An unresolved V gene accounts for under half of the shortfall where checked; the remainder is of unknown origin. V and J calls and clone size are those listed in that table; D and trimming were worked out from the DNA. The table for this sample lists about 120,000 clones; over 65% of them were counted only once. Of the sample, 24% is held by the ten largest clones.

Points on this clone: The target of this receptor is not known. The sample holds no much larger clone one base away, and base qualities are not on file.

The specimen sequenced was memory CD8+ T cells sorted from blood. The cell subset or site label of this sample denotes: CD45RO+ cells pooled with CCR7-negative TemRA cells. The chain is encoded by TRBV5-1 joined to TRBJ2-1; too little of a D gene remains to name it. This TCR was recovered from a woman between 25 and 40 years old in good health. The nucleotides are TGCGCCAGCAGCTTGACAGTGAGCTCCTACAATGAGCAGTTCTTC. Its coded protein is CASSLTVSSYNEQFF.